These 10 T cell receptor beta chains originate from one sample sequenced in a study of PD-1 blockade in classical Hodgkin lymphoma. The sample's time point: cycle 4 day 1 (C4D1), after five to seven weeks of nivolumab. Relapses following autologous stem cell transplantation were seen in all patients, with brentuximab vedotin exposure varying. Sequenced by immunoSEQ multiplex PCR; TCRdb stores in-frame clones only, minus some. The sample carries some 93,000 clones, more than 80% recorded once. The specimen was peripheral blood mononuclear cells (PBMCs), collected before the fourth cycle of nivolumab. Source of these receptors: a human donor with classical Hodgkin lymphoma.

The chain joins TRBV19 to TRBJ1-1; TRBD1 matches at 8 bases. The CDR3 contains 16 residues. With V trimmed by 3 bases and J by 0 bases, 6 bases remained unmatched. Germline V gene data show CDR1 as LNHDA and CDR2 as SQIVND (reference sequence). In nucleotides, the CDR3 is TGTGCCAGTAGTATTAATGGACAGGGATTGAACACTGAAGCTTTCTTT. Its protein is CASSINGQGLNTEAFF.

This clone occurred once. CDR3 residues: CASSWAGGGTDTQYF. CDR3 in DNA: TGCGCCAGCAGCTGGGCAGGGGGCGGCACAGATACGCAGTATTTT. J is TRBJ2-3 and V is TRBV5-1; 8 bases align to TRBD1. The CDR3 runs to 15 residues. The germline CDR1 and CDR2 sequences are SGHRS and YFSETQ. The V and J ends lost 3 bases and 1 base, in that order; junction bases with no gene match: 4.

This chain links TRBV7-2 with TRBJ2-3; 13 bases map to TRBD2. V lost 5 bases and J lost 3; bases outside the gene matches: 11. Per germline, CDR1 SGHTA and CDR2 FQGNSA. The CDR3 loop spans 18 amino acids. CDR3 DNA sequence: TGTGCCAGCAGCCTTCACGGGACTAGCGGGATGGGTACAGATACGCAGTATTTT. It is translated as CASSLHGTSGMGTDTQYF.

The count of this clone is one. J is TRBJ2-1 and V is TRBV27, with D perhaps matching TRBD1 (6 bases). This CDR3 has 15 residues. CDR1 and CDR2 (germline): MNHEY, SMNVEV (reference sequence). The germline V and J ends were trimmed by 6 bases and 4 bases, with 16 bases remaining between them. The CDR3 sequence is CASRSGADPYNEQFF. The CDR3, as DNA: TGTGCCAGCAGATCAGGGGCAGATCCTTACAATGAGCAGTTCTTC.

This clone was detected only a few times. This sequence joins TRBV6-6 and TRBJ2-1; 7 bases line up with TRBD1. CDR3 size: 14 residues. Germline values: CDR1 MNHNY, CDR2 SVGAGI (reference sequence). The V segment lost 6 bases and the J segment 0 bases; nucleotides outside the gene matches: 2. CDR3 bases: TGTGCCAGCAGAAGACAGGGCTCCTACAATGAGCAGTTCTTC. Its translation is CASRRQGSYNEQFF.

The rearrangement joins TRBV15 to TRBJ2-7, with a possible D match to TRBD2 (6 bases). The CDR3 runs 14 residues. Trimming cost V 2 bases and J 3 bases, with 11 bases left between them. CDR1 is LNHNV, CDR2 YYDKDF, per germline (reference sequence). The CDR3: CATSRRGKDYEQYF. Written as DNA, the CDR3 is TGTGCCACCAGCAGACGGGGGAAAGACTACGAGCAGTACTTC.

This clone occurred once. As DNA, the CDR3 is TGTGCCAGCAGTGGGATGACTAGCGGGAGGGTGAATGAGCAGTTCTTC. Encoded protein: CASSGMTSGRVNEQFF. The chain employs TRBV6-1 and TRBJ2-1, with 14 bases matching TRBD2. The CDR3 is 16 residues long. V lost 4 bases to trimming and J lost 7 bases; unmatched junction nucleotides: 6. Per the germline V gene, CDR1 is MNHNS and CDR2 is SASEGT.

The chain employs TRBV25-1 and TRBJ1-1, with 7 bases identical to TRBD1. From germline, CDR1 is MGHDK and CDR2 SYGVNS. The CDR3 is made up of 12 amino acids. Trimming removed 6 bases from V and 11 bases from J; junction bases left unmatched: 9. CDR3 residues: CASRQGQAAAFF. Here the CDR3 DNA reads TGTGCCAGCAGGCAAGGACAGGCGGCGGCTTTCTTT.

This chain joins TRBV10-3 and TRBJ2-7, with 8 bases aligning to TRBD1. Germline V lookup: CDR1 ENHRY, CDR2 SYGVKD. With 0 bases clipped from V and 3 bases from J, the junction kept 1 base outside the gene matches. CDR3 length equals 14 residues. The CDR3 loop reads CAISESGTGYEQYF. The CDR3 bases are TGTGCCATCAGTGAGTCAGGGACAGGCTACGAGCAGTACTTC.

This clone showed up just a few times. The chain links TRBV4-2 to TRBJ1-1; D remains unclear. The CDR3 spans 14 residues. The germline V gene has CDR1 LGHNA and CDR2 YNFKEQ. V gave up 1 base and J gave up 7 bases, with 13 bases separating them. CDR3 sequence reads: CASSQVGVRSEAFF. The CDR3 nucleotides read TGTGCCAGCAGCCAAGTCGGGGTAAGGAGTGAAGCTTTCTTT.